This entry features one T cell receptor beta chain sequence. The sample is drawn from a study of blood T cell repertoires in COVID-19. CDR3 length: 15 amino acids. Germline CDR1 reads SGHTA; CDR2 reads FQGTGA. V lost 1 base and J lost 5; bases outside the gene matches: 5. Clones were sequenced by immunoSEQ multiplex PCR, and TCRdb holds only the in-frame ones, with some missing. This sample carries approximately 290,000 clones, around 85% of them seen once, and the ten largest clones take 0.85% to 1%. J is TRBJ2-1 and V is TRBV7-3, with 7 bases lining up with TRBD2. This TCR came from a human donor with COVID-19, enrolled during active disease. The donor label of this sample is uncertain. The sequenced material came from peripheral blood. The CDR3 coding sequence is TGTGCCAGCAGCTTAAAGGCGGGAGTCGACAATGAGCAGTTCTTC. Amino acids: CASSLKAGVDNEQFF.